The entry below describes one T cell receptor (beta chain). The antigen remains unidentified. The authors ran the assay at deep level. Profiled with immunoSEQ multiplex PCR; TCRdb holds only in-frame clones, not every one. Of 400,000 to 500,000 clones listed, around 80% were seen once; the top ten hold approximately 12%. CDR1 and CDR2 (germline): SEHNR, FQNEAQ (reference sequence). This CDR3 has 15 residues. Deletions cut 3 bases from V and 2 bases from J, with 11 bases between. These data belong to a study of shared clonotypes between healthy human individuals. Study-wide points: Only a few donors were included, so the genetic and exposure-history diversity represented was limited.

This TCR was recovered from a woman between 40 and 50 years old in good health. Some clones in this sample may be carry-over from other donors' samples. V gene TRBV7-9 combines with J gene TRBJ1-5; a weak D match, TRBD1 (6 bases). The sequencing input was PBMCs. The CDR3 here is CASSFQGSGNQPQHF. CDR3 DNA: TGTGCCAGCAGCTTCCAGGGGTCTGGCAATCAGCCCCAGCATTTT.